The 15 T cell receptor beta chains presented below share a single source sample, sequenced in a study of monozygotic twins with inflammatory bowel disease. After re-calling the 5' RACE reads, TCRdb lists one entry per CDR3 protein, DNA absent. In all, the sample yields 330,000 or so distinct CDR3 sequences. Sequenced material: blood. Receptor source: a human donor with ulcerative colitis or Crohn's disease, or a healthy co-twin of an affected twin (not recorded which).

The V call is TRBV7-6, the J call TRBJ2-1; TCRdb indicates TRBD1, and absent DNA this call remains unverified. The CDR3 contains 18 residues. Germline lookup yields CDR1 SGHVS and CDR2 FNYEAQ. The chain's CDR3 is CASSLGVADSHLHNEQFF.

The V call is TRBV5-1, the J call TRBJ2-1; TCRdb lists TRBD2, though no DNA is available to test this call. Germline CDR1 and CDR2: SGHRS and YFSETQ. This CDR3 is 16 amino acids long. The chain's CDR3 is CASSLGLTTLWDEQFF.

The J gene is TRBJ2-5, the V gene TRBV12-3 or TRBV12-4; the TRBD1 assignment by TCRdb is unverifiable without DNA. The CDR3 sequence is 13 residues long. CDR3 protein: CASTLPGARTQYF.

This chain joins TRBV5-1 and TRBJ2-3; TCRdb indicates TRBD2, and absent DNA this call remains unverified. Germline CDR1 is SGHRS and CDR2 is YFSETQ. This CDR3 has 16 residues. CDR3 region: CASSTTLAGGGDTQYF.

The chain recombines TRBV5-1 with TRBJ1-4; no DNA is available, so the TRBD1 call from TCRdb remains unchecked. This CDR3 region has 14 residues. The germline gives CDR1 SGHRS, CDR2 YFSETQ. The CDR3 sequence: CASSLGGQGEKLFF.

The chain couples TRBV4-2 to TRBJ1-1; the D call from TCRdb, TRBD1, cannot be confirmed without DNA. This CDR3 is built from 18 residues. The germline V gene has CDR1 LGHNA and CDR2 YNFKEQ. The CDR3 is CASSHRVGGARADTEAFF.

The CDR3: CASSLATGQPQHF. The J gene is TRBJ1-5, the V gene TRBV12-3 or TRBV12-4. This CDR3 is 13 amino acids long.

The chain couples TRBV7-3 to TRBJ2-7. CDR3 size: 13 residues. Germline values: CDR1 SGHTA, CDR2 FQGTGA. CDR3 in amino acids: CASSTTLGYEQYF.

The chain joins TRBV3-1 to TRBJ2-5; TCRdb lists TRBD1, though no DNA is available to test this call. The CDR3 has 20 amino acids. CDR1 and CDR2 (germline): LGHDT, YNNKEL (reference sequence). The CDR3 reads CASSQDLAGGAKPGKETQYF.

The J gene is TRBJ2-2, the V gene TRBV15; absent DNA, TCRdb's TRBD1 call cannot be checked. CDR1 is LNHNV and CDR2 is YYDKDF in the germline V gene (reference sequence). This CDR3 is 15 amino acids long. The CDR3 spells CATSRERTDTGELFF.

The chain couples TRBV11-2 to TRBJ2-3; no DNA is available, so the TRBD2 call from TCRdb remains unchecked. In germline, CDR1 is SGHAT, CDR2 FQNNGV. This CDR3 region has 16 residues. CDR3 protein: CASSSRLAGRIDTQYF.

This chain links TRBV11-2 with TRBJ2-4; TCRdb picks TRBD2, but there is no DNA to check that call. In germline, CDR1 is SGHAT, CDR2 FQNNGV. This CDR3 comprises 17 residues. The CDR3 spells CASSSYLSGPDKNIQYF.

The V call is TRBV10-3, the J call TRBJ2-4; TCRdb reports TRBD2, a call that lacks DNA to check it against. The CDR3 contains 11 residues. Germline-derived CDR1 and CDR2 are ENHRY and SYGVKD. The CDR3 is CAISSEGIQYF.

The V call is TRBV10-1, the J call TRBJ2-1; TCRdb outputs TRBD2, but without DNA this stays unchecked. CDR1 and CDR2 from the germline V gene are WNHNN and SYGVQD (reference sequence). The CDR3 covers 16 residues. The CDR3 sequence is CASSESLAGGYNEQFF.

The CDR3 sequence is CASSLGSQYSNQPQHF. V and J are TRBV12-3 or TRBV12-4 and TRBJ1-5; as DNA is missing, the TRBD1 call by TCRdb cannot be tested. CDR3 length equals 16 residues.